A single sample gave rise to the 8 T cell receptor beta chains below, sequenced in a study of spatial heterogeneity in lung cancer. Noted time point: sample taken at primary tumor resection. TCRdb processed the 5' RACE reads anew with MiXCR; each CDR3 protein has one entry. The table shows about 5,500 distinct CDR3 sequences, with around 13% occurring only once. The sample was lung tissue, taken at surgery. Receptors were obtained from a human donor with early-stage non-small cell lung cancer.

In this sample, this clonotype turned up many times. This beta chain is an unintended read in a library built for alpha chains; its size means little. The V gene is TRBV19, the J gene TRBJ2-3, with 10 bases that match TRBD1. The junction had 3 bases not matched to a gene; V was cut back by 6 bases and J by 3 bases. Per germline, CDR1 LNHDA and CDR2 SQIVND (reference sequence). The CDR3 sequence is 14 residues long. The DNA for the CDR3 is TGTGCCAGTAGGACGGGACAGGGGACAGATACGCAGTATTTT. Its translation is CASRTGQGTDTQYF.

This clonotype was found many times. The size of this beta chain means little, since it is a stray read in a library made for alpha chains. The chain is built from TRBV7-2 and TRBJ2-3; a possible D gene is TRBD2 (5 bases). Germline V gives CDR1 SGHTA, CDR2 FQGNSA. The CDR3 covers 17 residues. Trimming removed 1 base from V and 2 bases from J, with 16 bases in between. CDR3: CASSLVGRSGTTDTQYF. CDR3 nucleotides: TGTGCCAGCAGCTTAGTAGGGCGGTCGGGAACCACAGATACGCAGTATTTT. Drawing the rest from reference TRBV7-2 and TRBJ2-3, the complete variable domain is GAGVSQSPSNKVTEKGKDVELRCDPISGHTALYWYRQSLGQGLEFLIYFQGNSAPDKSGLPSDRFSAERTGGSVSTLTIQRTQQEDSAVYLCASSLVGRSGTTDTQYFGPGTRLTVL.

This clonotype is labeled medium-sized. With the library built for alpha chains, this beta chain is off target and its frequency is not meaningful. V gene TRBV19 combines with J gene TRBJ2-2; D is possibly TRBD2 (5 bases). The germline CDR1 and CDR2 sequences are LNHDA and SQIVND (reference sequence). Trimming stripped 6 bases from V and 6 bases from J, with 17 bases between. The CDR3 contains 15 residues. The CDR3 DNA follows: TGTGCCAGTAGCCCGTCCATTACTAGTGCCGGGGAGCTGTTTTTT. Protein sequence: CASSPSITSAGELFF.

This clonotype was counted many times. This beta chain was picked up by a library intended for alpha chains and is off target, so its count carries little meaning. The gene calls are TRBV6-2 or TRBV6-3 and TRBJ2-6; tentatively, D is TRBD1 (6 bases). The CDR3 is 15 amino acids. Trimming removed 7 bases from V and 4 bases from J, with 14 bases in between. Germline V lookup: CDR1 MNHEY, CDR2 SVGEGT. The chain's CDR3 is CASTESGAGANVLTF. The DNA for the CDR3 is TGTGCCAGCACCGAATCAGGGGCCGGGGCCAACGTCCTGACTTTC.

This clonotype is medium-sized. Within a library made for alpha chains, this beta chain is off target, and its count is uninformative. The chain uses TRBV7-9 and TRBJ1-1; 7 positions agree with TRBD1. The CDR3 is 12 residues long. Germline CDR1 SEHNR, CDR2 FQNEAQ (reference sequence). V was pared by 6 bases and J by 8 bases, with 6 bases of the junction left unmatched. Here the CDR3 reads CASSQTGEEAFF. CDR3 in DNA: TGTGCCAGCAGTCAAACAGGGGAGGAAGCTTTCTTT.

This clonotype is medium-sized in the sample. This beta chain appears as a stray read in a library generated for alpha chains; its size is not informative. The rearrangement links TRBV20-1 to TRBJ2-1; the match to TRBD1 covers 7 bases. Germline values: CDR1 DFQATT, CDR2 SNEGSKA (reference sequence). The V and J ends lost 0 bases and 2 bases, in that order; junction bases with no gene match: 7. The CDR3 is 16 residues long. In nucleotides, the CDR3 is TGCAGTGCTAGAGAATTACAGGGGATCACCTACAATGAGCAGTTCTTC. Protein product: CSARELQGITYNEQFF.

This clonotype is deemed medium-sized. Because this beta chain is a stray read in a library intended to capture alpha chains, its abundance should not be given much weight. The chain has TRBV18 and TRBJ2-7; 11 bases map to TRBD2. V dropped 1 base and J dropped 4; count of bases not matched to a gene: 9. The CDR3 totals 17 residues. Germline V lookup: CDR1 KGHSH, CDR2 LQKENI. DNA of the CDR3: TGTGCCAGCTCACCACTCCCCATACTAGCGGGAGCTTACGAGCAGTACTTC. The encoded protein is CASSPLPILAGAYEQYF.

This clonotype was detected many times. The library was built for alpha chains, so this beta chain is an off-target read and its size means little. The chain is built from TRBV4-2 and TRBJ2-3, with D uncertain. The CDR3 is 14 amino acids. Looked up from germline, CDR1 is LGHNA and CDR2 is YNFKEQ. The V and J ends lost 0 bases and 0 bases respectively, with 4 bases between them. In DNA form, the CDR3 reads TGTGCCAGCAGCCAAGACCCCAGCACAGATACGCAGTATTTT. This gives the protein CASSQDPSTDTQYF.